These 30 T cell receptor beta chains were all obtained from the same sample, sequenced in a study of T cell responses to AZD1222 COVID-19 vaccine. This table comes from immunoSEQ multiplex PCR, and its TCRdb copy is limited to in-frame clones, with some not included. The sample contains 80,000 to 100,000 clones, roughly nine tenths of which appear only once. Sequencing was performed on peripheral blood, taken 28 days after the second AZD1222 dose. The receptor set was obtained from an adult who received the AZD1222 COVID-19 vaccine.

The chain uses TRBV7-6 and TRBJ1-1, with a tentative D call TRBD1 (5 bases). V shed 6 bases and J shed 2 bases, with 10 bases lying between them. Per germline, CDR1 SGHVS and CDR2 FNYEAQ. The CDR3 is made up of 13 amino acids. The CDR3 is CASSWTPNTEAFF. DNA for the CDR3: TGTGCCAGCAGTTGGACACCTAACACTGAAGCTTTCTTT. Filled out from reference TRBV7-6 and TRBJ1-1, the complete variable domain reads GAGVSQSPRYKVTKRGQDVALRCDPISGHVSLYWYRQALGQGPEFLTYFNYEAQQDKSGLPNDRFSAERPEGSISTLTIQRTEQRDSAMYRCASSWTPNTEAFFGQGTRLTVV.

The chain couples TRBV5-8 to TRBJ2-5; D unclear. Trimming removed 0 bases from V and 2 bases from J, with 5 bases in between. Germline-derived CDR1 and CDR2 are SGHTS and YDEGEE. CDR3 length: 13 amino acids. The CDR3 loop reads CASSLVHQETQYF. DNA of the CDR3: TGTGCCAGCAGCTTGGTTCATCAAGAGACCCAGTACTTC.

The CDR3 is CASSLGTVSNQPQHF. CDR3 bases: TGTGCCAGCAGCTTAGGGACGGTTTCCAATCAGCCCCAGCATTTT. This chain joins TRBV7-2 and TRBJ1-5; no definite D call. V dropped 1 base and J dropped 3 bases, with 10 bases sitting between them. The germline CDR1 and CDR2 sequences are SGHTA and FQGNSA. CDR3 length: 15 residues.

The V gene is TRBV5-4, the J gene TRBJ2-5, with D unresolved. V was cut by 5 bases and J by 2 bases, with 19 bases left in between. Looked up from germline, CDR1 is SGHNT and CDR2 is YYREEE (reference sequence). CDR3 length equals 16 residues. The CDR3 DNA follows: TGTGCCAGCAGTGGCTGGCAGGACCCTCTACAAGAGACCCAGTACTTC. This encodes CASSGWQDPLQETQYF.

This clone was counted a single time. The chain joins TRBV12-3 or TRBV12-4 to TRBJ1-1; D uncertain. V was pared by 7 bases and J by 8 bases, with 14 bases between. This CDR3 comprises 12 residues. The CDR3 here is CASTNPRLEAFF. CDR3 nucleotides: TGTGCCAGCACTAACCCCAGACTCGAAGCTTTCTTT.

The chain carries TRBV7-2 and TRBJ2-2, with TRBD2 matching over 9 bases. J lost 7 bases, V lost 6 bases, and 6 bases had no gene match. The V gene's germline CDR1 is SGHTA and CDR2 FQGNSA. CDR3 size: 14 residues. The CDR3 sequence: CASSSGSWGGELFF. The CDR3 region has the DNA TGTGCCAGCAGTAGCGGGAGTTGGGGCGGGGAGCTGTTTTTT.

In its sample, this clone was seen a few times. The rearrangement links TRBV15 to TRBJ1-5; 10 nucleotides agree with TRBD1. Trimming took 3 bases from V and 3 from J; bases not matched to a gene: 8. In germline, CDR1 is LNHNV, CDR2 YYDKDF (reference sequence). This CDR3 comprises 17 residues. CDR3 bases: TGTGCCACCAGCAGCCAGGGACAGGGGTCTCCCAATCAGCCCCAGCATTTT. It codes for CATSSQGQGSPNQPQHF.

This clone was seen once. V and J are TRBV3-1 (or the pseudogene TRBV3-2) and TRBJ1-3; D not resolved. The germline V gene has CDR1 LGHDT and CDR2 YNNKEL (reference sequence). V dropped 4 bases and J dropped 1 base, with 17 bases sitting between them. CDR3 length: 17 residues. The CDR3 bases are TGTGCCAGCAGCCCCACACGGACGACGAGTTCTGGAAACACCATATATTTT. Translated: CASSPTRTTSSGNTIYF.

The CDR3 spells CASSYSGNSYNSPLHF. CDR3 DNA: TGTGCCAGCAGTTACTCAGGGAACTCCTATAATTCACCCCTCCACTTT. V gene TRBV6-5 combines with J gene TRBJ1-6; D is unresolved. CDR1 and CDR2 (germline): MNHEY, SVGAGI. The V end lost 0 bases, the J end lost 0 bases, and 6 bases lay between the germline ends. The CDR3 loop spans 16 amino acids.

This sequence joins TRBV5-1 and TRBJ2-1; weak D call: TRBD2 (6 bases). CDR1 and CDR2 (germline): SGHRS, YFSETQ. V shed 7 bases and J shed 4 bases, with 15 bases lying between them. This CDR3 comprises 14 residues. CDR3 amino acids: CASLRDSGYNEQFF. CDR3 DNA sequence: TGCGCCAGCCTCCGGGATAGCGGATACAATGAGCAGTTCTTC.

This chain uses TRBV19 with TRBJ2-1; 12 nucleotides match TRBD2. With 3 bases clipped from V and 7 bases from J, the junction kept 1 base outside the gene matches. Germline-derived CDR1 and CDR2 are LNHDA and SQIVND (reference sequence). This CDR3 has 14 residues. CDR3 amino acids: CASSILAGGNEQFF. The CDR3, as DNA: TGTGCCAGTAGTATTCTAGCGGGAGGGAATGAGCAGTTCTTC.

This clone has only a few counts. The J gene is TRBJ2-5, the V gene TRBV3-1 (or the pseudogene TRBV3-2); D uncertain. The CDR3 loop spans 12 amino acids. V was cut by 4 bases and J by 5 bases, with 8 bases left in between. Germline V gives CDR1 LGHDT, CDR2 YNNKEL (reference sequence). CDR3 in DNA: TGTGCCAGCAGCCCCTATATGGAGACCCAGTACTTC. Its protein product is CASSPYMETQYF.

The chain links TRBV19 to TRBJ1-5; TRBD1 aligns across 9 bases. The length of the CDR3 is 14 residues. With 1 base clipped from V and 6 bases from J, the junction kept 1 base outside the gene matches. CDR1 and CDR2 from the germline V gene are LNHDA and SQIVND (reference sequence). The CDR3 reads CASSIGDRVQPQHF. The CDR3 DNA follows: TGTGCCAGTAGTATAGGGGACAGGGTTCAGCCCCAGCATTTT.

The V call is TRBV23-1, the J call TRBJ1-6; 8 nucleotides agree with TRBD1. TRBV23-1 falls under the ORF class, with uncertain function. The ends lost 0 bases at V and 7 bases at J; junction bases unmatched: 14. The CDR3 is 19 amino acids. CDR3 in amino acids: CASSQSRVPGQETNSPLHF. The CDR3 DNA reads TGCGCCAGCAGTCAATCGCGTGTACCGGGACAGGAGACGAATTCACCCCTCCACTTT.

V usage is TRBV6-2 or TRBV6-3 and J usage is TRBJ1-1, with D unclear. This CDR3 has 14 residues. The V gene's germline CDR1 is MNHEY and CDR2 SVGEGT. The germline V and J ends were trimmed by 2 bases and 3 bases, with 10 bases remaining between them. This CDR3 reads CASSYASRHTEAFF. In nucleotides, the CDR3 is TGTGCCAGCAGTTACGCTTCGCGGCACACTGAAGCTTTCTTT.

The genes are TRBV5-5 and TRBJ1-2; D unresolved. The V end was cut by 2 bases, the J end by 7 bases, with 15 bases between. Germline values: CDR1 SGHKS, CDR2 YYEKEE (reference sequence). This CDR3 is 14 amino acids long. The CDR3 DNA reads TGTGCCAGCAGCTTTGCCTCTATGTCGGGTGGCTACACCTTC. Encoded protein: CASSFASMSGGYTF.

The chain carries TRBV7-3 and TRBJ1-1; a weak D match, TRBD1 (5 bases). CDR1 SGHTA and CDR2 FQGTGA come from the germline V gene. V lost 5 bases to trimming and J lost 8 bases, with 15 bases between them. The CDR3 has 13 residues. CDR3 coding DNA: TGTGCCAGCAGCACCTCGGGGGGAAAGGAAGCTTTCTTT. This translates into CASSTSGGKEAFF.

The chain recombines TRBV19 with TRBJ1-1; 11 positions match TRBD1. The V gene's germline CDR1 is LNHDA and CDR2 SQIVND (reference sequence). The CDR3 is 16 residues long. The ends lost 5 bases at V and 5 bases at J; junction bases unmatched: 10. The CDR3 DNA is TGTGCCAGTAGTTCCGGACAGGGGGCTTTTTTGACTGAAGCTTTCTTT. Its protein product is CASSSGQGAFLTEAFF.

This chain uses TRBV12-5 with TRBJ1-1, with D possibly being TRBD1 (5 bases). CDR1 LGHNT and CDR2 FRNRAP come from the germline V gene. Trimming stripped 5 bases from V and 1 base from J, with 8 bases between. This CDR3 spans 13 amino acids. CDR3 region: CASGRDRNTEAFF. CDR3 nucleotide sequence: TGTGCTAGTGGTCGTGACAGGAACACTGAAGCTTTCTTT.

This chain joins TRBV3-1 (or the pseudogene TRBV3-2) and TRBJ1-4; D is uncertain. CDR3 size: 13 residues. From germline, CDR1 is LGHDT and CDR2 YNNKEL (reference sequence). V gave up 6 bases and J gave up 6 bases, with 11 bases separating them. The CDR3 bases are TGTGCCAGCAGTCCCAGACCGCATGAAAAACTGTTTTTT. Translation gives CASSPRPHEKLFF.

This clone was seen once. CDR3 nucleotides: TGTGCCAGCAGTACTCTCGAAGATACGCAGTATTTT. Its protein product is CASSTLEDTQYF. This sequence joins TRBV3-1 (or the pseudogene TRBV3-2) and TRBJ2-3; D call uncertain. Trimming removed 6 bases at V and 5 bases at J, with 9 bases between. The CDR3 runs 12 residues. Germline CDR1 LGHDT, CDR2 YNNKEL (reference sequence).

The chain is built from TRBV7-2 and TRBJ2-5; 8 nucleotides line up with TRBD2. Germline values: CDR1 SGHTA, CDR2 FQGNSA. The CDR3 has 15 amino acids. The ends lost 5 bases at V and 5 bases at J; junction bases unmatched: 10. The CDR3 DNA is TGTGCCAGCAGCATAAGTAGCGGGGATTGGGAGACCCAGTACTTC. As protein: CASSISSGDWETQYF.

This clone was found once. The chain is built from TRBV2 and TRBJ2-4, with a tentative D call TRBD1 (5 bases). The CDR3 extends over 17 amino acids. CDR1 and CDR2 from the germline V gene are SNHLY and FYNNEI. Trimming took off 6 bases at V and 0 bases at J, with 18 bases between the two ends. The CDR3 loop is CASRRTWALIAKNIQYF. The DNA for the CDR3 is TGTGCCAGCAGACGGACATGGGCCTTAATAGCCAAAAACATTCAGTACTTC.

This clone was seen a handful of times. The rearrangement links TRBV3-1 (or the pseudogene TRBV3-2) to TRBJ2-7; D is unclear. CDR3 size: 14 residues. The ends were cut back, 0 bases at V and 5 bases at J, with 11 bases in the middle. From germline, CDR1 is LGHDT and CDR2 YNNKEL (reference sequence). In DNA, the CDR3 is TGTGCCAGCAGCCAAGATCTAGGGTTCGACGAGCAGTACTTC. Translated: CASSQDLGFDEQYF.

This clone is medium-sized within its sample. This sequence joins TRBV4-2 and TRBJ2-7, with 7 bases fitting TRBD2. The CDR3 contains 15 residues. The germline V gene has CDR1 LGHNA and CDR2 YNFKEQ. The junction had 12 bases not matched to a gene; V was cut back by 4 bases and J by 6 bases. CDR3 residues: CASSRELANEGEQYF. As DNA, the CDR3 is TGTGCCAGCAGCCGCGAACTAGCGAACGAGGGCGAGCAGTACTTC.

In this sample, this clone turned up once. The chain has TRBV7-9 and TRBJ1-1; no firm D call. CDR3 length: 15 residues. Germline CDR1 reads SEHNR; CDR2 reads FQNEAQ (reference sequence). Trimming removed 3 bases from V and 0 bases from J, with 11 bases in between. CDR3: CASSFWQEVNTEAFF. As DNA, the CDR3 is TGTGCCAGCAGCTTTTGGCAGGAGGTGAACACTGAAGCTTTCTTT.

The V call is TRBV27, the J call TRBJ1-6; D gene uncertain. The CDR3 is 13 amino acids. V was pared by 2 bases and J by 8 bases, with 7 bases between. Germline V lookup: CDR1 MNHEY, CDR2 SMNVEV (reference sequence). The CDR3 loop is CASSLTWDSPLHF. The CDR3 DNA follows: TGTGCCAGCAGTTTAACATGGGATTCACCCCTCCACTTT.

This clone was picked up a small number of times. The chain couples TRBV9 to TRBJ1-1, with D maybe TRBD1 (5 bases). CDR1 SGDLS and CDR2 YYNGEE come from the germline V gene. The CDR3 is 14 amino acids. V gave up 0 bases and J gave up 8 bases, with 14 bases separating them. CDR3 nucleotide sequence: TGTGCCAGCAGCGTAGAGGGCCGGGGACGGGAAGCTTTCTTT. It specifies CASSVEGRGREAFF.

The chain recombines TRBV2 with TRBJ2-1; D is ambiguous. The germline V gene encodes CDR1 SNHLY and CDR2 FYNNEI. This CDR3 region has 13 residues. Trimming stripped 5 bases from V and 9 bases from J, with 14 bases between. This chain's CDR3 is CASSRQVGSEQFF. The DNA for the CDR3 is TGTGCCAGCAGTCGTCAGGTCGGCAGTGAGCAGTTCTTC.

CDR3 region: CASSSGTGFKAFF. CDR3 DNA sequence: TGTGCCAGCAGCTCCGGGACAGGTTTTAAAGCTTTCTTT. This chain uses TRBV7-2 with TRBJ1-1, with 8 bases matching TRBD1. The CDR3 extends over 13 amino acids. Germline loops: CDR1 SGHTA, CDR2 FQGNSA. Trimming removed 4 bases from V and 9 bases from J; junction bases left unmatched: 7.